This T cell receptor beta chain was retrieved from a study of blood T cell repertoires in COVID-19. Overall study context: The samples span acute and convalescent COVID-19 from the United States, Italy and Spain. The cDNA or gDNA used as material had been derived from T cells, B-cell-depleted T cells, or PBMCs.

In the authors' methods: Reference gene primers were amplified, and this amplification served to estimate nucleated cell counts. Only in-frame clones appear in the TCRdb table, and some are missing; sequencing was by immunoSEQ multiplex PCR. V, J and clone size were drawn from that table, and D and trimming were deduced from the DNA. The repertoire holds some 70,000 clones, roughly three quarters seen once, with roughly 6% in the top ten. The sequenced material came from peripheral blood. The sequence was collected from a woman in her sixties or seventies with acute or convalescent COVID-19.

The CDR3 region is CASSLGDRGFGNQPQHF. The CDR3 nucleotides read TGTGCCAGCAGCTTAGGAGACAGGGGATTCGGCAATCAGCCCCAGCATTTT. The chain links TRBV7-2 to TRBJ1-5; 8 bases align to TRBD1. CDR1 SGHTA and CDR2 FQGNSA come from the germline V gene. Trimming cost V 1 base and J 2 bases; bases outside gene matches: 7. The CDR3 consists of 17 residues. The full variable domain, its missing parts supplied by reference TRBV7-2 and TRBJ1-5, is GAGVSQSPSNKVTEKGKDVELRCDPISGHTALYWYRQSLGQGLEFLIYFQGNSAPDKSGLPSDRFSAERTGGSVSTLTIQRTQQEDSAVYLCASSLGDRGFGNQPQHFGDGTRLSIL.